The sequence of this TCR beta chain was determined in a study of cytomegalovirus exposure and HLA in healthy donors. There are 16 residues in the CDR3. Trimming at V came to 4 bases and at J to 5 bases, leaving 9 bases not matched to a gene. Looked up from germline, CDR1 is LNHDA and CDR2 is SQIVND (reference sequence). Amplification used 60 Vbeta primers and 13 Jbeta primers. The data were produced by immunoSEQ multiplex PCR, yet TCRdb's version contains in-frame clones alone and is incomplete. The repertoire holds 150,000 or so clones, with around 82% as singletons. In its sample, this clone was seen a few times.

The receptor's source is a woman in her 50s in good health and CMV-seropositive. Sequenced input: PBMCs. V and J are TRBV19 and TRBJ2-1; 9 bases align to TRBD2. As DNA, the CDR3 is TGTGCCAGTAGTACCACCCTAGCGGGGAAAAACAATGAGCAGTTCTTC. Amino acids: CASSTTLAGKNNEQFF.